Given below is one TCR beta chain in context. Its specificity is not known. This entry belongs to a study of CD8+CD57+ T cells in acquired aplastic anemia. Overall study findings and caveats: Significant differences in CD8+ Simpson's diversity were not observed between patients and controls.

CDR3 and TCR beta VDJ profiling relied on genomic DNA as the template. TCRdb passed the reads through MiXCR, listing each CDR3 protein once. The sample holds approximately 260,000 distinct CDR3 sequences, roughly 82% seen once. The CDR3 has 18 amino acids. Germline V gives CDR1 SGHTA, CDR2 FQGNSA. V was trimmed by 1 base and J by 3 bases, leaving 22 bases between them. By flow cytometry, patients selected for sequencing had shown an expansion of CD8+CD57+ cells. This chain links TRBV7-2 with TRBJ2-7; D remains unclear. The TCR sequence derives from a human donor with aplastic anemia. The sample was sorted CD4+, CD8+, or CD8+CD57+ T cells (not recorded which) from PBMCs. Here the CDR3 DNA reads TGTGCCAGCAGCTTAGTACTAAACAGCAGAGCCACGCACTACGAGCAGTACGTC. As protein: CASSLVLNSRATHYEQYV.